The 11 T cell receptor beta chains reported below all come from one sample, sequenced in a study of shared clonotypes between healthy human individuals. Produced via immunoSEQ multiplex PCR; TCRdb's table is partial and in-frame only. The repertoire holds hundreds of thousands of clones, with about 76% as singletons. Specimen: PBMCs. The receptors come from a woman between 35 and 50 years old in good health. Some clones in this sample may be carry-over from other donors' samples.

In this sample, this clone turned up many times. This chain uses TRBV14 with TRBJ2-7; possible D gene TRBD1, 5 bases. Trimming took 3 bases from V and 4 from J, leaving 13 bases between them. The CDR3 consists of 14 residues. Germline V lookup: CDR1 SGHDN, CDR2 FVKESK. For the CDR3, the DNA is TGTGCCAGCAGCCAGCAGGGATATCTTTACGAGCAGTACTTC. Protein: CASSQQGYLYEQYF.

CDR3 sequence (DNA): TGTGCAAGTCGCTTCCCGGGACAGAGATTCTACGAGCAGTACTTC. This translates into CASRFPGQRFYEQYF. The chain employs TRBV12-2 and TRBJ2-7; the D call of TRBD1 is as the table states it, not checked on the DNA. TRBV12-2 is listed as a pseudogene. This CDR3 is 15 amino acids long.

The rearrangement uses TRBV6-1 and TRBJ1-4; the match to TRBD1 covers 9 bases. V was pared by 4 bases and J by 2 bases, with 2 bases of the junction left unmatched. CDR1 is MNHNS and CDR2 is SASEGT in the germline V gene. The CDR3 has 15 amino acids. As DNA, the CDR3 is TGTGCCAGCAGTGGGACAGGGGCCACTAATGAAAAACTGTTTTTT. Protein sequence: CASSGTGATNEKLFF.

This rearrangement joins TRBV27 to TRBJ2-3; D uncertain. The V end was cut by 5 bases, the J end by 2 bases, with 5 bases between. The CDR3 extends over 12 amino acids. Germline CDR1 and CDR2: MNHEY and SMNVEV (reference sequence). CDR3 residues: CASSGHTDTQYF. In nucleotides, the CDR3 is TGTGCCAGCAGTGGGCACACAGATACGCAGTATTTT.

V gene TRBV5-5 combines with J gene TRBJ1-4; D may be TRBD1 (5 bases). V was clipped by 6 bases and J by 8 bases, with 17 bases between them. The CDR3 is made up of 14 amino acids. Germline V CDR1 and CDR2: SGHKS, YYEKEE (reference sequence). CDR3 sequence (DNA): TGTGCCAGCACCAGACAGACCGGGCAGGAAAAACTGTTTTTT. Translating gives CASTRQTGQEKLFF.

The sample holds many counts of this clone. Different DNA sequences within this sample yield the same CDR3. The V and J genes are TRBV7-9 and TRBJ2-5; D gene uncertain. Deletions cut 2 bases from V and 1 base from J, with 11 bases between. Germline CDR1 is SEHNR and CDR2 is FQNEAQ (reference sequence). The length of the CDR3 is 15 residues. CDR3 amino acids: CASSLRGGLQETQYF. The CDR3 coding sequence is TGTGCCAGCAGCTTAAGAGGTGGCCTCCAAGAGACCCAGTACTTC.

The chain employs TRBV4-1 and TRBJ1-5; 7 nucleotides agree with TRBD1. The V gene's germline CDR1 is MGHRA and CDR2 YSYEKL. The V gene end was trimmed by 3 bases and the J gene end by 1 base; junction bases not matched to a gene: 6. This CDR3 is 16 amino acids long. The CDR3 here is CASSQPLQGSNQPQHF. The CDR3 nucleotides are TGCGCCAGCAGCCAGCCCTTACAGGGGAGCAATCAGCCCCAGCATTTT.

The rearrangement uses TRBV30 and TRBJ1-5, with 9 nucleotides matching TRBD1. The CDR3 is 18 residues long. Germline V lookup: CDR1 GTSNPN, CDR2 SVGIG (reference sequence). V lost 3 bases to trimming and J lost 1 base; unmatched junction nucleotides: 13. The CDR3 reads CAWSPNRGPWGSNQPQHF. DNA for the CDR3: TGTGCCTGGAGCCCGAACAGGGGGCCGTGGGGGAGCAATCAGCCCCAGCATTTT. The whole variable domain, filled in from reference TRBV30 and TRBJ1-5, reads SQTIHQWPATLVQPVGSPLSLECTVEGTSNPNLYWYRQAAGRGLQLLFYSVGIGQISSEVPQNLSASRPQDRQFILSSKKLLLSDSGFYLCAWSPNRGPWGSNQPQHFGDGTRLSIL.

V is TRBV7-2 and J is TRBJ2-7; the D is unclear. From germline, CDR1 is SGHTA and CDR2 FQGNSA. This CDR3 has 15 residues. V was shortened by 5 bases and J by 2 bases, with 16 bases between the two germline ends. The CDR3, as DNA: TGTGCCAGCAGCCACCAGACTGGCACACCCTACGAGCAGTACTTC. This translates into CASSHQTGTPYEQYF. The whole variable domain, remainder taken from reference TRBV7-2 and TRBJ2-7, is GAGVSQSPSNKVTEKGKDVELRCDPISGHTALYWYRQSLGQGLEFLIYFQGNSAPDKSGLPSDRFSAERTGGSVSTLTIQRTQQEDSAVYLCASSHQTGTPYEQYFGPGTRLTVT.

The genes are TRBV2 and TRBJ1-2; tentative D call: TRBD1 (5 bases). V dropped 2 bases and J dropped 1 base, with 5 bases sitting between them. This CDR3 contains 13 residues. From germline, CDR1 is SNHLY and CDR2 FYNNEI. CDR3 nucleotide sequence: TGTGCCAGCAGTGAAAGGGGTAACTATGGCTACACCTTC. Translation gives CASSERGNYGYTF.

The chain links TRBV4-1 to TRBJ2-4; D unclear. There are 11 residues in the CDR3. Germline lookup yields CDR1 MGHRA and CDR2 YSYEKL. Trimming left V 5 bases short and J 4 bases short, with 3 bases between. The DNA of the CDR3 is TGCGCCAGCAGCACGAAAAACATTCAGTACTTC. Amino acid sequence: CASSTKNIQYF.